The sequence of this T cell receptor beta chain was determined in a study of shared clonotypes between healthy human individuals. General observations from the study: Only blood was sampled; tissue repertoires likely differ.

In regard to this clone: Its antigen is not known.

Germline assignment: CDR1 ENHRY and CDR2 SYGVKD. The CDR3 totals 15 residues. At a deep level, the assay was run. The data were produced by immunoSEQ multiplex PCR, yet TCRdb's version contains in-frame clones alone and is incomplete. The table has around 530,000 clones, around 80% seen once. Healthy HIV-negative adults without recent acute infections or vaccinations served as donors. Each unsorted sample relied on 90 million or so PBMCs as its source of genomic DNA. This sequence was found in a woman in her thirties or forties in good health. Some clones in this sample may be carry-over from other donors' samples. The material sequenced was PBMCs. The chain is built from TRBV10-3 and TRBJ2-5; 13 nucleotides match TRBD2. The end of the DNA aligns better with TRBJ2-7, so the J call may be wrong. DNA for the CDR3: TGTGCCATCAGTGGGGGGACTAGCGGGAACTACGAGCAGTACTTC. It encodes CAISGGTSGNYEQYF.